The sequence of this TCR beta chain was determined in a study of T cells after yellow fever vaccination. The study's findings and limits: Among primary-vaccination clones, most reappeared after the booster, at approximately 97% for CD4 and more than 85% for CD8. The secondary response peaked faster, at day 5 versus 15, but was weaker. High-abundance clonotypes from the bulk population could contaminate FACS-sorted repertoires. A small proportion of clonotypes was detected in both the CD4 and CD8 compartments.

From germline, CDR1 is SGHRS and CDR2 YFSETQ. The CDR3 loop spans 15 amino acids. V lost 1 base to trimming and J lost 0 bases, with 10 bases between them. Notes on this clonotype: Its antigen is unknown.

TCRdb re-called the 5' RACE reads through MiXCR, storing one row per CDR3 protein. This table has 340,000 or so distinct CDR3 sequences, approximately 12% appearing once. The clonotype was recovered from a man in his late teens or twenties who received the YFV17D yellow fever vaccine. The chain joins TRBV5-1 to TRBJ1-2, with D perhaps matching TRBD1 (6 bases). The material sequenced was CD4+ T cells sorted from PBMCs, taken 15 days after the yellow fever booster vaccination. The CDR3 is CASSLSDSTNYGYTF. As DNA, the CDR3 is TGCGCCAGCAGCTTGTCGGACAGTACTAACTATGGCTACACCTTC.